This TCR beta chain is drawn from a study of blood T cell repertoires in COVID-19. Clones were read by immunoSEQ multiplex PCR, and TCRdb kept only the in-frame ones, dropping some. This sample has about 120,000 clones, with about four fifths found just once. CDR3 length: 16 amino acids. Germline lookup yields CDR1 SGHDN and CDR2 FVKESK. Trimming left V 1 base short and J 4 bases short, with 17 bases between. V is TRBV14 and J is TRBJ2-7; the D is unclear. The receptor was isolated from a human donor in a cohort sampled during active COVID-19. Sample: peripheral blood. CDR3 nucleotides: TGTGCCAGCAGCCAAGCCCTTGACATGCGACCTTACGAGCAGTACTTC. Its translation is CASSQALDMRPYEQYF.